This T cell receptor (beta chain) originates from a study of shared clonotypes between healthy human individuals. Study-wide findings and caveats: Clonotypes not shared had lower generation probabilities than those common to all four donors. Sampling covered nothing but blood. Tissue TCR repertoires likely differ from those found in blood. Between a handful of donors, naive CD4 clonotypes were shared at a level of around 4.8%.

Concerning this clone itself: Its antigen is still unknown.

There are 15 residues in the CDR3. CDR1 and CDR2 from the germline V gene are MDHEN and SYDVKM. Between the trimmed V and J ends, which lost 3 bases and 6 bases, there was a span of 17 bases. Naive CD8 isolation took CD45RO-negative cells positively selected for CCR7 and excluded terminally differentiated effector memory CD45RA+ cells. Deep was the level used in running the assay. The repertoire was sequenced with immunoSEQ multiplex PCR; TCRdb's copy has only in-frame clones and lacks some. The sample includes about 550,000 clones, about 95% of them seen just once. The sequence was obtained from a woman aged 25 to 39 in good health. The sample comprised naive CD8+ T cells sorted from blood. This chain uses TRBV28 with TRBJ1-2; maybe TRBD1 (6 bases). CDR3 amino acids: CASSFIGGTTHGYTF. The CDR3 nucleotides read TGTGCCAGCAGTTTTATCGGGGGGACAACCCATGGCTACACCTTC.